The present TCR beta chain was sequenced within a study of blood T cell repertoires in COVID-19. Study processing details: Cell counts per sample came from amplifying reference gene primers. Clones were read by immunoSEQ multiplex PCR, and TCRdb kept only the in-frame ones, dropping some. Clonal size and the V and J genes are those of that table, whereas D and trimming came from the DNA. This table has 400,000 or so clones, more than 85% appearing once. CDR3 size: 13 residues. V trimming: 6 bases; J trimming: 1 base; junction bases outside the gene matches: 2. Germline CDR1 and CDR2: MDHEN and SYDVKM.

The specimen sequenced was peripheral blood. This chain links TRBV28 with TRBJ2-5; 7 nucleotides align to TRBD2. The receptor was isolated from a human donor in a cohort sampled during active COVID-19. The CDR3, as DNA: TGTGCCAGCAGGAGGACTAGCCAAGAGACCCAGTACTTC. Amino acids: CASRRTSQETQYF.